The 13 T cell receptor beta chains below come from one sample, sequenced in a study of vaccination and CD4 T cells after COVID-19. Antigens for these TCRs are unknown. Stated treatment: approximately 10-day PBMC culture with coronavirus spike peptide pools or control peptides (ViraFEST assay). From the unexposed donor, CD4+ T cells were collected ahead of the COVID-19 pandemic (2011-2018). Researchers used the Oncomine TCR Beta short-read assay to sequence DNA from cultured CD4+ T cells. TCRdb processed the PCR reads anew with MiXCR; each CDR3 protein has one entry. The data contain some 5,100 distinct CDR3 sequences, 41% of them singletons. What was sequenced was CD4+ T cells from blood, cultured in vitro. All receptors derive from a human donor in good health.

The rearrangement links TRBV7-2 to TRBJ1-2; D possibly corresponds to TRBD1 (5 bases). The CDR3 has 17 residues. The germline CDR1 and CDR2 sequences are SGHTA and FQGNSA. Trimming shortened V by 5 bases and J by 2 bases, and 21 bases separated the two germline ends. The CDR3 DNA sequence: TGTGCCAGCAGCCTCAATATGGGGCACCAAGGCAACTATGGCTACACCTTC. This encodes CASSLNMGHQGNYGYTF. Using reference TRBV7-2 and TRBJ1-2 for the parts outside the CDR3, the full variable domain is GAGVSQSPSNKVTEKGKDVELRCDPISGHTALYWYRQSLGQGLEFLIYFQGNSAPDKSGLPSDRFSAERTGGSVSTLTIQRTQQEDSAVYLCASSLNMGHQGNYGYTFGSGTRLTVV.

V is TRBV24-1 and J is TRBJ2-7, with D perhaps TRBD1 (6 bases). V lost 12 bases and J 1 base, leaving 15 bases between the germline ends. In germline, CDR1 is KGHDR, CDR2 SFDVKD. The CDR3 is made up of 13 amino acids. CDR3 region: CAVPGVISYEQYF. The CDR3 coding sequence is TGTGCCGTACCAGGGGTTATATCCTACGAGCAGTACTTC.

In its sample, this clonotype was seen a few times. This rearrangement joins TRBV6-2 or TRBV6-3 to TRBJ1-2; D unresolved. Germline assignment: CDR1 MNHEY and CDR2 SVGEGT. Between the trimmed V and J ends, which lost 3 bases and 9 bases, there was a span of 11 bases. This CDR3 region has 12 residues. The CDR3 is CASSYSLGSYTF. The CDR3 DNA reads TGTGCCAGCAGTTATTCCCTCGGGAGCTACACCTTC.

The chain uses TRBV7-2 and TRBJ1-1; 9 nucleotides agree with TRBD1. The germline V gene encodes CDR1 SGHTA and CDR2 FQGNSA. V lost 4 bases and J lost 1; bases outside the gene matches: 4. The CDR3 is 15 amino acids. The CDR3 sequence is CASSSKTGGNTEAFF. For the CDR3, the DNA is TGTGCCAGCAGCTCCAAGACAGGGGGGAACACTGAAGCTTTCTTT.

The rearrangement links TRBV24-1 to TRBJ2-2; the match to TRBD1 covers 7 bases. Germline trimming cut 5 bases from V and 6 bases from J; bases unmatched to any gene: 14. CDR1 KGHDR and CDR2 SFDVKD come from the germline V gene. This CDR3 is 17 amino acids long. The CDR3 spells CATSVPRTGKDPGELFF. CDR3 bases: TGTGCCACCAGTGTCCCACGGACAGGCAAAGACCCCGGGGAGCTGTTTTTT.

The chain employs TRBV7-9 and TRBJ2-1; the D gene is possibly TRBD2 (7 bases). V lost 1 base, J lost 15 bases, and 16 bases lay in between. The length of the CDR3 is 13 residues. Germline loops: CDR1 SEHNR, CDR2 FQNEAQ (reference sequence). The CDR3, as DNA: TGTGCCAGCAGCTTAGTCCTCCGGGGGGCGCCGTTCTTC. It encodes CASSLVLRGAPFF. The whole variable domain, filled in from reference TRBV7-9 and TRBJ2-1, reads DTGVSQNPRHKITKRGQNVTFRCDPISEHNRLYWYRQTLGQGPEFLTYFQNEAQLEKSRLLSDRFSAERPKGSFSTLEIQRTEQGDSAMYLCASSLVLRGAPFFGPGTRLTVL.

The V call is TRBV6-2 or TRBV6-3, the J call TRBJ1-5; possibly TRBD1 for D (6 bases). Germline V lookup: CDR1 MNHEY, CDR2 SVGEGT. V lost 4 bases, J lost 4 bases, and 14 bases lay in between. The CDR3 consists of 15 residues. The CDR3 bases are TGTGCCAGCAGTTTGTTCGGGGGCCTAAATCAGCCCCAGCATTTT. The encoded protein is CASSLFGGLNQPQHF.

The chain employs TRBV6-1 and TRBJ2-7; D is possibly TRBD1 or TRBD2 (5 bases each). Germline CDR1 is MNHNS and CDR2 is SASEGT. Trimming shortened V by 5 bases and J by 5 bases, and 19 bases separated the two germline ends. The CDR3 has 15 residues. The CDR3 DNA reads TGTGCCAGCAGTAAGGGGCAAACGGGACCGAACGAGCAGTACTTC. Translated: CASSKGQTGPNEQYF.

The chain uses TRBV5-8 and TRBJ2-6; 7 bases map to TRBD1. Germline V gives CDR1 SGHTS, CDR2 YDEGEE. Losses at the gene ends were 4 bases for V and 2 bases for J; bases not matched to a gene: 15. CDR3 length: 19 residues. CDR3 sequence (DNA): TGTGCCAGCAGCCGACCAGGGGACAGCTTTTTGGCTGGGGCCAACGTCCTGACTTTC. Amino acids: CASSRPGDSFLAGANVLTF.

The chain uses TRBV6-1 and TRBJ2-1; D is perhaps TRBD1 (6 bases). This CDR3 is 17 amino acids long. Trimming removed 4 bases from V and 7 bases from J, with 23 bases in between. Germline V gives CDR1 MNHNS, CDR2 SASEGT. This chain's CDR3 is CASSAYQITGQTNEQFF. The CDR3 bases are TGTGCCAGCAGTGCCTACCAGATAACGGGACAAACAAATGAGCAGTTCTTC.

V gene TRBV6-1 combines with J gene TRBJ1-1; the match to TRBD1 covers 9 bases. This CDR3 is built from 14 residues. The V gene's germline CDR1 is MNHNS and CDR2 SASEGT. The V gene end was trimmed by 6 bases and the J gene end by 2 bases; junction bases not matched to a gene: 4. The CDR3 is CASRWTGVNTEAFF. DNA for the CDR3: TGTGCCAGCAGATGGACAGGGGTAAACACTGAAGCTTTCTTT.

This chain uses TRBV28 with TRBJ1-1; D unclear. The germline V and J ends were trimmed by 8 bases and 1 base, with 8 bases remaining between them. Germline loops: CDR1 MDHEN, CDR2 SYDVKM. CDR3 length: 12 residues. In DNA form, the CDR3 reads TGTGCCAGCGGCCCGGGGAACACTGAAGCTTTCTTT. The encoded protein is CASGPGNTEAFF.

The chain carries TRBV9 and TRBJ2-3; D is undetermined. The CDR3 consists of 14 residues. Germline assignment: CDR1 SGDLS and CDR2 YYNGEE. V gave up 0 bases and J gave up 3 bases, with 8 bases separating them. CDR3 protein: CASSVEPVTDTQYF. CDR3 sequence (DNA): TGTGCCAGCAGCGTAGAGCCGGTGACAGATACGCAGTATTTT.